These 8 T cell receptor beta chains were sequenced from one sample in a study of regulatory T cells in long-lasting Graves disease. Time point: persistent/refractory GD, antithyroid drugs over 5 years with positive TRAb. RNA extracted from PBMCs served as the sequencing template. Researchers made TCR beta libraries by using iRepertoire HTBI primers and running Arm-PCR on CDR3 regions. TCRdb fed the multiplex PCR reads into MiXCR, producing one record per CDR3 protein. Here the sample spans 400,000 to 500,000 distinct CDR3 sequences, around 20% being singletons. The material was peripheral blood mononuclear cells (PBMCs), obtained when the disease was refractory, from a patient treated with antithyroid drugs. These receptors all stem from a female donor with Graves disease.

The genes are TRBV2 and TRBJ2-3; D is possibly TRBD2 (5 bases). There are 14 residues in the CDR3. Germline values: CDR1 SNHLY, CDR2 FYNNEI. Trimming took 5 bases from V and 2 from J, leaving 11 bases between them. The CDR3 DNA reads as TGTGCCAGCAGTCCGGACTTAACCACAGATACGCAGTATTTT. It translates to CASSPDLTTDTQYF.

On this clonotype: A much larger clone differs by one base, so this may be a read error. The chain recombines TRBV7-2 with TRBJ2-7; weak D call: TRBD2 (5 bases). CDR3 size: 13 residues. The germline CDR1 and CDR2 sequences are SGHTA and FQGNSA. V lost 1 base and J lost 9, with 13 bases in between. CDR3 sequence reads: CASSLEAVRGQYF. The CDR3 DNA reads TGTGCCAGCAGCTTAGAAGCGGTCCGAGGGCAGTACTTC.

On this clonotype itself: A far larger clone is a single base away, which makes a read error likely. V usage is TRBV12-3 or TRBV12-4 and J usage is TRBJ1-2, with 7 bases lining up with TRBD1. The CDR3 length is 16 residues. V was clipped by 5 bases and J by 3 bases; unmatched bases: 12. CDR3 region: CASSPVGDRVYYGYTF. The CDR3 DNA reads TGTGCCAGCAGTCCCGTCGGGGACAGAGTCTACTATGGCTACACCTTC.

V and J are TRBV7-3 and TRBJ2-2; 13 bases are a match to TRBD2. The CDR3 spans 18 residues. Per germline, CDR1 SGHTA and CDR2 FQGTGA. J lost 2 bases, V lost 5 bases, and 8 bases had no gene match. The CDR3 sequence is CASSPGLAGLFNTGELFF. Written as DNA, the CDR3 is TGTGCCAGCAGCCCGGGACTAGCGGGACTTTTTAACACCGGGGAGCTGTTTTTT.

This clonotype appeared a few times. The chain couples TRBV19 to TRBJ1-1, with 11 positions matching TRBD1. V shed 6 bases and J 1 base; nucleotides not matched to a gene: 4. CDR3 length equals 15 residues. CDR1 LNHDA and CDR2 SQIVND come from the germline V gene (reference sequence). The CDR3 is CASRDRGQKNTEAFF. CDR3 DNA: TGTGCCAGTAGGGACAGGGGGCAAAAGAACACTGAAGCTTTCTTT.

This clonotype appeared a few times. At one of its ends the junction is not consistent with the germline gene, which may arise from a read error. CDR3 amino acids: CASGYSRIKETQYF. In DNA, the CDR3 is TGTGCCAGCGGTTATTCGCGGATAAAAGAGACCCAGTACTTC. V gene TRBV6-5 combines with J gene TRBJ2-5; D uncertain. Germline assignment: CDR1 MNHEY and CDR2 SVGAGI. The CDR3 contains 14 residues.

The chain employs TRBV20-1 and TRBJ2-1; 10 bases are shared with TRBD2. Germline V gene lookup returns CDR1 DFQATT and CDR2 SNEGSKA (reference sequence). V shed 3 bases and J 7 bases; nucleotides not matched to a gene: 15. The CDR3 length is 17 residues. CDR3 amino acids: CSASGLAGVPPRNEQFF. The CDR3, as DNA: TGCAGTGCTAGTGGGCTAGCGGGAGTGCCCCCGCGGAATGAGCAGTTCTTC.

The chain recombines TRBV29-1 with TRBJ2-1; D is ambiguous. V lost 7 bases, J lost 0 bases, and 7 bases lay in between. CDR3 length: 12 residues. CDR1 and CDR2 from the germline V gene are SQVTM and ANQGSEA. The CDR3 sequence is CSGRSSYNEQFF. CDR3 DNA sequence: TGCAGCGGACGGAGCTCCTACAATGAGCAGTTCTTC.